What follows are 2 T cell receptor beta chains derived from one specimen sequenced in a study of T cell responses to AZD1222 COVID-19 vaccine. Assay used: immunoSEQ multiplex PCR; TCRdb lists only in-frame clones, some missing. The sample holds about 170,000 clones, more than 90% seen once. This material consisted of peripheral blood, taken on day 0 of AZD1222 vaccination. The receptor set was obtained from an adult in good health.

The chain has TRBV6-5 and TRBJ1-1; possibly TRBD1 for D (6 bases). Trimming took off 0 bases at V and 7 bases at J, with 15 bases between the two ends. The CDR3 totals 15 residues. From germline, CDR1 is MNHEY and CDR2 SVGAGI. The CDR3 protein is CASSYSSTGGGEAFF. For the CDR3, the DNA is TGTGCCAGCAGTTACTCGTCTACGGGGGGCGGTGAAGCTTTCTTT.

J is TRBJ2-7 and V is TRBV6-6, with D possibly matching TRBD2 (6 bases). With 5 bases removed from V and 2 bases from J, the gap between germline ends came to 19 bases. The CDR3 spans 16 residues. Germline V gives CDR1 MNHNY, CDR2 SVGAGI (reference sequence). The CDR3 nucleotides read TGTGCCAGCAGTATGGAGGGGACCTCACTACCCTACGAGCAGTACTTC. Translated: CASSMEGTSLPYEQYF.